The 17 T cell receptor beta chains reported below all come from one sample, sequenced in a study of blood T cells in healthy people across ages. PCR was performed a second time for about 6 to 11 cycles using a sample-barcoded 5' primer and a J-beta primer mix. TCRdb used MiXCR to reprocess the 5' RACE reads, holding one entry per CDR3 protein. The data contain 650,000 to 700,000 distinct CDR3 sequences, over 40% of them seen just once; the ten biggest clones take up around an eighth. Sequencing used blood. All receptors come from a woman of 80 years or more in good health.

This clonotype was detected ten times or more. The chain has TRBV3-1 and TRBJ1-6, with D hard to call. V dropped 1 base and J dropped 10 bases, with 5 bases sitting between them. This CDR3 contains 12 residues. CDR1 is LGHDT and CDR2 is YNNKEL in the germline V gene (reference sequence). The CDR3 spells CASSQVRSPLHF. For the CDR3, the DNA is TGTGCCAGCAGCCAAGTTCGGTCACCCCTCCACTTT.

This clonotype was seen ten or more times. The chain employs TRBV6-6 and TRBJ2-3; D uncertain. Germline V gene data show CDR1 as MNHNY and CDR2 as SVGAGI (reference sequence). The CDR3 extends over 14 amino acids. Deletions cut 0 bases from V and 4 bases from J, with 8 bases between. The CDR3 DNA reads as TGTGCCAGCAGTTACTCTGGGGTGGCAGATACGCAGTATTTT. This encodes CASSYSGVADTQYF.

The chain recombines TRBV2 with TRBJ2-7; D remains ambiguous. Germline V gene data show CDR1 as SNHLY and CDR2 as FYNNEI. This CDR3 is built from 13 residues. V dropped 7 bases and J dropped 2 bases, with 12 bases sitting between them. The CDR3 coding sequence is TGTGCCAGCATGCGCCTATCGCCCTACGAGCAGTACTTC. This sequence encodes CASMRLSPYEQYF.

This clonotype was observed a few times. V gene TRBV5-1 combines with J gene TRBJ2-2, with 11 positions matching TRBD2. Germline CDR1 and CDR2: SGHRS and YFSETQ. The CDR3 is made up of 18 amino acids. After removal of 0 bases from V and 3 bases from J, the junction contained 7 bases not matched to a gene. The CDR3 here is CASSLAPGLADDTGELFF. The DNA of the CDR3 is TGCGCCAGCAGCTTGGCTCCGGGACTAGCGGATGACACCGGGGAGCTGTTTTTT.

Points on this clonotype: A much larger clone differs from this one at a single base, so this may be a read error. This chain joins TRBV29-1 and TRBJ1-1, with 7 bases lining up with TRBD1. Trimming removed 7 bases from V and 4 bases from J; junction bases left unmatched: 9. Germline V gives CDR1 SQVTM, CDR2 ANQGSEA. CDR3 length equals 13 residues. CDR3 sequence (DNA): TGCAGCGGCCCAGGGACAGTGGGCACTGAAGCTTTCTTT. It encodes CSGPGTVGTEAFF.

To note about this clonotype: At one end the junction does not follow the germline gene, possibly because of a read error. The chain has TRBV28 and TRBJ2-2, with a possible D match to TRBD1 (5 bases). The CDR3 length is 18 residues. In germline, CDR1 is MDHEN, CDR2 SYDVKM. The chain's CDR3 is CVSSLWGSGRENTGELFF. The CDR3 bases are TGTGTCAGCAGTTTATGGGGTTCGGGCAGGGAAAACACCGGGGAGCTGTTTTTT.

This clonotype was detected a few times. As DNA, the CDR3 is TGTGCCATCAGTGAGCCAGGACAGGTGTCCTACGAGCAGTACTTC. Translating it yields CAISEPGQVSYEQYF. V and J are TRBV10-3 and TRBJ2-7; 7 bases are a match to TRBD1. J was trimmed by 1 base and V by 2 bases; bases with no gene match: 5. The germline V gene has CDR1 ENHRY and CDR2 SYGVKD. This CDR3 is 15 amino acids long.

This clonotype has a count of ten or more. V usage is TRBV27 and J usage is TRBJ2-7; maybe TRBD1 (6 bases). V lost 4 bases to trimming and J lost 0 bases, with 25 bases between them. Germline-derived CDR1 and CDR2 are MNHEY and SMNVEV (reference sequence). The length of the CDR3 is 19 residues. The CDR3 sequence: CASSYSTLAGAHSSYEQYF. CDR3 DNA sequence: TGTGCCAGCAGTTATTCGACCCTAGCAGGGGCCCATAGCTCCTACGAGCAGTACTTC.

In regard to this clonotype: Possible read error: a much larger clone is one base away. The chain uses TRBV20-1 and TRBJ2-1; maybe TRBD2 (6 bases). The CDR3 is 15 amino acids. Trimming took off 1 base at V and 8 bases at J, with 18 bases between the two ends. Germline V gene sequence: CDR1 DFQATT, CDR2 SNEGSKA (reference sequence). CDR3 protein: CSARVSLTGVYEQFF. CDR3 in DNA: TGCAGTGCTAGAGTCTCTCTAACGGGAGTTTATGAGCAGTTCTTC.

The V call is TRBV27, the J call TRBJ1-4; D remains unclear. Per germline, CDR1 MNHEY and CDR2 SMNVEV (reference sequence). The V end was cut by 3 bases, the J end by 3 bases, with 14 bases between. The CDR3 has 16 residues. CDR3 sequence reads: CASSFGLGGPNEKLFF. The DNA for the CDR3 is TGTGCCAGCAGTTTCGGTCTCGGTGGTCCTAATGAAAAACTGTTTTTT.

The gene calls are TRBV19 and TRBJ1-2; 7 bases fit TRBD1. V gave up 2 bases and J gave up 4 bases; unmatched junction bases: 4. CDR1 LNHDA and CDR2 SQIVND come from the germline V gene (reference sequence). The CDR3 sequence is 14 residues long. The CDR3, as DNA: TGTGCCAGTAGTATAACACGGGACAGCTATGGCTACACCTTC. Protein product: CASSITRDSYGYTF.

This clonotype has only one observation. Being one base from a much bigger clone, this may be a read error. The chain recombines TRBV20-1 with TRBJ2-5; the match to TRBD2 covers 11 bases. V gave up 1 base and J gave up 1 base; unmatched junction bases: 8. Germline CDR1 is DFQATT and CDR2 is SNEGSKA (reference sequence). This CDR3 is 17 amino acids long. CDR3 sequence: CSARGPLLAGGQETQYF. Written as DNA, the CDR3 is TGCAGTGCTAGAGGCCCTCTGCTAGCGGGGGGCCAAGAGACCCAGTACTTC.

This clonotype came up many times. The chain employs TRBV9 and TRBJ2-6; D gene unclear. V lost 2 bases, J lost 0 bases, and 15 bases lay in between. The CDR3 totals 18 residues. Germline V gives CDR1 SGDLS, CDR2 YYNGEE. The CDR3 DNA sequence: TGTGCCAGCAGCGTTTCGGAGTCTCAGAGCTCTGGGGCCAACGTCCTGACTTTC. Its protein is CASSVSESQSSGANVLTF.

The chain carries TRBV6-5 and TRBJ2-7; possibly TRBD1 for D (6 bases). The V end was cut by 6 bases, the J end by 3 bases, with 18 bases between. CDR3 size: 15 residues. Germline V CDR1 and CDR2: MNHEY, SVGAGI. This CDR3 is CASRRGQSPVYEQYF. DNA for the CDR3: TGTGCCAGCAGGAGAGGACAGTCCCCTGTCTACGAGCAGTACTTC.

The genes are TRBV7-3 and TRBJ2-2; D is possibly TRBD1 (6 bases). Germline-derived CDR1 and CDR2 are SGHTA and FQGTGA. The CDR3 runs 15 residues. Trimming removed 5 bases at V and 4 bases at J, with 14 bases between. For the CDR3, the DNA is TGTGCCAGCAGCAAAGGGGGAGCAGGCACCGGGGAGCTGTTTTTT. It specifies CASSKGGAGTGELFF.

This clonotype has a count of ten or more. This sequence joins TRBV7-2 and TRBJ2-3; 8 bases are a match to TRBD2. Germline-derived CDR1 and CDR2 are SGHTA and FQGNSA. V dropped 7 bases and J dropped 0; count of bases not matched to a gene: 9. This CDR3 comprises 16 residues. CDR3 DNA sequence: TGTGCCAGCACCCCCAGCCGCGGGGGGAGCACAGATACGCAGTATTTT. Protein sequence: CASTPSRGGSTDTQYF.

This sequence joins TRBV20-1 and TRBJ2-1; D is ambiguous. The CDR3 loop spans 11 amino acids. Looked up from germline, CDR1 is DFQATT and CDR2 is SNEGSKA (reference sequence). V lost 5 bases, J lost 5 bases, and 7 bases lay in between. The CDR3 DNA reads as TGCAGTGCTCCCGAAAACAATGAGCAGTTCTTC. Translated, it gives CSAPENNEQFF.